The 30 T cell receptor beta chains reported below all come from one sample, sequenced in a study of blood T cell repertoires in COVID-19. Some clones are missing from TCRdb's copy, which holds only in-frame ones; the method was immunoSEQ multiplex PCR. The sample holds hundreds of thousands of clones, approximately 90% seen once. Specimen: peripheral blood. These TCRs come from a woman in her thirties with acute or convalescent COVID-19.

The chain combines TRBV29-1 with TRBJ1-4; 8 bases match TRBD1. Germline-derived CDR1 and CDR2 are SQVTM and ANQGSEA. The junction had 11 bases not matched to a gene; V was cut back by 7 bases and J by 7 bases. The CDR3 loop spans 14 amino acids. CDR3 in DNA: TGCAGCGCTGTAGCCGAGACAGGGGTTGAAAAACTGTTTTTT. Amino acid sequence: CSAVAETGVEKLFF.

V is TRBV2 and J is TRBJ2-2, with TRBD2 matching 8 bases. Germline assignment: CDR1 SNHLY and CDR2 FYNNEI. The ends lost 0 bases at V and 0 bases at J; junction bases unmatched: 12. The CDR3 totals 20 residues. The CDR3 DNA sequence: TGTGCCAGCAGTGAAGCCTACGGGGGGGCCGGGACCGCGAACACCGGGGAGCTGTTTTTT. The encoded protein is CASSEAYGGAGTANTGELFF.

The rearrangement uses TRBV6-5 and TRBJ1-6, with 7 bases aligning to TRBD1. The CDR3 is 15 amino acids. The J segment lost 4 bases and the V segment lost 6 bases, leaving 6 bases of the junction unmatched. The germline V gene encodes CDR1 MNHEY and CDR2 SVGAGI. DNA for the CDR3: TGTGCCAGCAGGACAGGGTTTTCGTATAATTCACCCCTCCACTTT. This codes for CASRTGFSYNSPLHF.

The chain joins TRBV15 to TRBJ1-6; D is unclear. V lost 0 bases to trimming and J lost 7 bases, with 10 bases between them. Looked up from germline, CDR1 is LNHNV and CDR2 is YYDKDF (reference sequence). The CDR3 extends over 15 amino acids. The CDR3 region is CATSREPRENSPLHF. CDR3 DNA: TGTGCCACCAGCAGAGAACCGCGGGAGAATTCACCCCTCCACTTT.

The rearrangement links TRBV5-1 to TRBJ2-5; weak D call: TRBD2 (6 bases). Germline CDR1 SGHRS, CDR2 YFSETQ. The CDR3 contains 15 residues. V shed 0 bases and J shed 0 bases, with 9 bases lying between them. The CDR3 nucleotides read TGCGCCAGCAGCTTGGGGGAGGCCTACCAAGAGACCCAGTACTTC. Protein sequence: CASSLGEAYQETQYF.

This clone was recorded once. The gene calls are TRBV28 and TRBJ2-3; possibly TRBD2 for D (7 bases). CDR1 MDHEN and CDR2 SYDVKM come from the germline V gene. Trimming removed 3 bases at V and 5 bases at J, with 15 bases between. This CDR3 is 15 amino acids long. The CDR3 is CASSFWRGGEDTQYF. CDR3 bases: TGTGCCAGCAGTTTTTGGAGGGGGGGCGAAGATACGCAGTATTTT.

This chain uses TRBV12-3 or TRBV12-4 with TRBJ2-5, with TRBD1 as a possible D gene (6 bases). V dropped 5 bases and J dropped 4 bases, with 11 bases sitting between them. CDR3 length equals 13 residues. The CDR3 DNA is TGTGCCAGCAGTGACACAGGGTTAGAGACCCAGTACTTC. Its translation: CASSDTGLETQYF.

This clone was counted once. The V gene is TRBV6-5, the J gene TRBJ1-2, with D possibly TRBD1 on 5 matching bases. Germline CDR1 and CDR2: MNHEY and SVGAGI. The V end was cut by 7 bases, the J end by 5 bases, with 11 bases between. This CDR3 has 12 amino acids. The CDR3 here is CASTGGNYGYTF. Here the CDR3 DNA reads TGTGCCAGCACGGGGGGGAATTATGGCTACACCTTC.

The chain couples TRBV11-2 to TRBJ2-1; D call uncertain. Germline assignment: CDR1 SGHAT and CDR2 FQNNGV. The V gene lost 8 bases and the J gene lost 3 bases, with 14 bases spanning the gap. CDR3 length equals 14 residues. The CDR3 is CASVQASHYNEQFF. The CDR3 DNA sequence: TGTGCCAGCGTCCAGGCGTCACACTACAATGAGCAGTTCTTC.

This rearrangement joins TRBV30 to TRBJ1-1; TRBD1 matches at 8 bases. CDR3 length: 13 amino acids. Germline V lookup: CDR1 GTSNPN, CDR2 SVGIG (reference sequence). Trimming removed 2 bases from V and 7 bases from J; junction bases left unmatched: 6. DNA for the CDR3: TGTGCCTGGAGTCCGGACAGGGCCGGTGAAGCTTTCTTT. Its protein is CAWSPDRAGEAFF.

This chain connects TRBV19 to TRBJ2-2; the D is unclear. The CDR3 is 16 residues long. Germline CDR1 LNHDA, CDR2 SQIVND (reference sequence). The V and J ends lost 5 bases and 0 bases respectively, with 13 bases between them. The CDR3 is CASSSVKAPNTGELFF. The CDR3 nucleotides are TGTGCCAGTAGTTCCGTGAAAGCACCGAACACCGGGGAGCTGTTTTTT.

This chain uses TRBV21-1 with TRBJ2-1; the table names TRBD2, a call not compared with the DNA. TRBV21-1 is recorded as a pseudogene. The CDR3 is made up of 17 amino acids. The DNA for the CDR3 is TGTGCCAGCAGCAAGCAAAGGGACTATGACGTTGGGGATGAGCAGTTCTTC. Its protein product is CASSKQRDYDVGDEQFF.

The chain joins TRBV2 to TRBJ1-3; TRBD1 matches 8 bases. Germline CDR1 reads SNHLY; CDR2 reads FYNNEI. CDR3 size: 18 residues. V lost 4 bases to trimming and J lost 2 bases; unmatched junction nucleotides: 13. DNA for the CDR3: TGTGCCAGCAGTGCGGGACAGGCAAATTCACCCCCTGGAAACACCATATATTTT. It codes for CASSAGQANSPPGNTIYF.

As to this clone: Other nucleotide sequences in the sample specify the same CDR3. CDR3 in amino acids: CASSPGQGTDTQYF. The CDR3 DNA sequence: TGTGCCAGCTCACCCGGACAGGGGACAGATACGCAGTATTTT. V gene TRBV18 combines with J gene TRBJ2-3, with TRBD1 matching over 9 bases. With V trimmed by 3 bases and J by 3 bases, 1 base remained unmatched. CDR1 is KGHSH and CDR2 is LQKENI in the germline V gene. This CDR3 is built from 14 residues. Together with reference TRBV18 and TRBJ2-3, the CDR3 gives the full variable domain: NAGVMQNPRHLVRRRGQEARLRCSPMKGHSHVYWYRQLPEEGLKFMVYLQKENIIDESGMPKERFSAEFPKEGPSILRIQQVVRGDSAAYFCASSPGQGTDTQYFGPGTRLTVL.

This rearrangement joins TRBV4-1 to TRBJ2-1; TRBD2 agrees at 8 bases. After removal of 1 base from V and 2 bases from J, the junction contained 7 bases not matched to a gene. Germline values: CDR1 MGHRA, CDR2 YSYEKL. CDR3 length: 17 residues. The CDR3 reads CASSQARASGPYNEQFF. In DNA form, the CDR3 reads TGCGCCAGCAGCCAAGCTCGGGCTAGCGGGCCCTACAATGAGCAGTTCTTC.

The CDR3 nucleotides are TGTGCCAGCAGCTTAGGACAGGGCCTATCCTACGAGCAGTACTTC. The encoded protein is CASSLGQGLSYEQYF. This chain joins TRBV7-9 and TRBJ2-7; TRBD1 aligns across 7 bases. CDR1 SEHNR and CDR2 FQNEAQ come from the germline V gene (reference sequence). After removal of 1 base from V and 1 base from J, the junction contained 4 bases not matched to a gene. The length of the CDR3 is 15 residues.

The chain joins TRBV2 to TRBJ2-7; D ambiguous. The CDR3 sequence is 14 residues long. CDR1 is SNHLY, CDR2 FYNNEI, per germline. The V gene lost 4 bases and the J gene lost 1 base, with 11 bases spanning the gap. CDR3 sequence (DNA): TGTGCCAGCAGTGGTTGGCAAGAATCCTACGAGCAGTACTTC. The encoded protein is CASSGWQESYEQYF.

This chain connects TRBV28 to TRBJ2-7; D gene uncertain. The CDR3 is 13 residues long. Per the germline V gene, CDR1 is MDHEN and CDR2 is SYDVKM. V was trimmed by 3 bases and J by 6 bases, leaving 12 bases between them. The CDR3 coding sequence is TGTGCCAGCAGTTTTGGTAGTCGCCTCGAGCAGTACTTC. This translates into CASSFGSRLEQYF. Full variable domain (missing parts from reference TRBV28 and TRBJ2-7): DVKVTQSSRYLVKRTGEKVFLECVQDMDHENMFWYRQDPGLGLRLIYFSYDVKMKEKGDIPEGYSVSREKKERFSLILESASTNQTSMYLCASSFGSRLEQYFGPGTRLTVT.

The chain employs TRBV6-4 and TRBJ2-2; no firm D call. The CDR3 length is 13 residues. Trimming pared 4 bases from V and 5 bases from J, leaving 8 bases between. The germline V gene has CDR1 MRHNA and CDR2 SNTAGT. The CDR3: CASSAGLTGELFF. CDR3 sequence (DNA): TGTGCCAGCAGTGCGGGTTTGACCGGGGAGCTGTTTTTT.

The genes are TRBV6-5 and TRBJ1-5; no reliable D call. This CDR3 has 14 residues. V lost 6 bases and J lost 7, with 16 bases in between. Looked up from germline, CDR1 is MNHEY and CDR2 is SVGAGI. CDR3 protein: CASRPEGSWQPQHF. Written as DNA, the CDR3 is TGTGCCAGCAGACCGGAGGGCAGTTGGCAGCCCCAGCATTTT.

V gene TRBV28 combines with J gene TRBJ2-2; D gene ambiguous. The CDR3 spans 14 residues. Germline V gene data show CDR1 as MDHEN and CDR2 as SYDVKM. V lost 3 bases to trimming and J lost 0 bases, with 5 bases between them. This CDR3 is CASSFGPNTGELFF. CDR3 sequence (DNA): TGTGCCAGCAGTTTTGGGCCGAACACCGGGGAGCTGTTTTTT.

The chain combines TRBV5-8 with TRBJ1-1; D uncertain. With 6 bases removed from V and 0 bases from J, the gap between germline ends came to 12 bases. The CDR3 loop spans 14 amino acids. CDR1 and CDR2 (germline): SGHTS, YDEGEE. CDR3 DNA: TGTGCCAGCATCCTGAGAAGCCTGAACACTGAAGCTTTCTTT. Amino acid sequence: CASILRSLNTEAFF.

CDR3 sequence (DNA): TGTGCCAGCAGCCTTTACGGGACAGTAGGAACTGGGGCCAACGTCCTGACTTTC. This codes for CASSLYGTVGTGANVLTF. This rearrangement joins TRBV5-6 to TRBJ2-6, with TRBD1 matching 7 bases. Germline assignment: CDR1 SGHDT and CDR2 YYEEEE. The CDR3 is 18 residues long. V dropped 4 bases and J dropped 2; count of bases not matched to a gene: 12.

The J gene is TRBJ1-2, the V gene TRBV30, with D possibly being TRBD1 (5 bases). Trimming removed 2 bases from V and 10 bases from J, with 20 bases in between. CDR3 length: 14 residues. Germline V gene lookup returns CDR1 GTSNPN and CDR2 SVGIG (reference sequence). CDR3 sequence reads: CAWSFFLGQGTYTF. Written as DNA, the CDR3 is TGTGCCTGGAGTTTTTTTCTAGGGCAGGGTACCTACACCTTC.

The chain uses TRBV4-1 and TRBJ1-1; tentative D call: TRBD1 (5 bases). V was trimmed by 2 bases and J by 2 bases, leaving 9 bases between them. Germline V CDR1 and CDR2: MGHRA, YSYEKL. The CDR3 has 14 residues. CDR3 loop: CASSQTGANTEAFF. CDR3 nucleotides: TGCGCCAGCAGCCAAACAGGAGCTAACACTGAAGCTTTCTTT.

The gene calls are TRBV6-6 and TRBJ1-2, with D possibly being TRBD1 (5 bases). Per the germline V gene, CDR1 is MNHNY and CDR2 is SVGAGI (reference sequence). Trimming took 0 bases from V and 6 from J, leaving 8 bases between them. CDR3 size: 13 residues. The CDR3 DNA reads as TGTGCCAGCAGTTACTCGAGGACACATGGCTACACCTTC. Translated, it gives CASSYSRTHGYTF.

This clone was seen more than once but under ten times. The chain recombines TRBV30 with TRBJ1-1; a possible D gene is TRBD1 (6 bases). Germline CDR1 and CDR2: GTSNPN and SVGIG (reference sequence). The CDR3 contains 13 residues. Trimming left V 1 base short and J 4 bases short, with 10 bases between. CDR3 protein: CAWSEGDGTEAFF. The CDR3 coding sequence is TGTGCCTGGAGTGAGGGGGATGGCACTGAAGCTTTCTTT.

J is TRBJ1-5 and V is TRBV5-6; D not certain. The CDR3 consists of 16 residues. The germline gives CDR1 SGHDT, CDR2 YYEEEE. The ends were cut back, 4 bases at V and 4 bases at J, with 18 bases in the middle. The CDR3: CASSLMAVGENQPQHF. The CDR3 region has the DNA TGTGCCAGCAGCCTGATGGCGGTGGGTGAGAATCAGCCCCAGCATTTT.

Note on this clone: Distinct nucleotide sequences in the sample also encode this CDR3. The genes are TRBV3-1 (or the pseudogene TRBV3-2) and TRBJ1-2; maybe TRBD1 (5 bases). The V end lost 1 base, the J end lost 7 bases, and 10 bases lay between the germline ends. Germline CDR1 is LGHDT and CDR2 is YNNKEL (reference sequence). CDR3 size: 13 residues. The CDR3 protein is CASSQGGGRGYTF. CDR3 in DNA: TGTGCCAGCAGCCAAGGCGGGGGTCGTGGCTACACCTTC.

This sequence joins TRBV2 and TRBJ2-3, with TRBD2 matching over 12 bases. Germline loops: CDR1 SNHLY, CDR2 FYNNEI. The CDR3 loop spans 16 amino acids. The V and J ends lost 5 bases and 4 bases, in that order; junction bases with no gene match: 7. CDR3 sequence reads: CASSRTSGGMADTQYF. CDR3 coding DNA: TGTGCCAGCAGTCGCACTAGCGGGGGGATGGCAGATACGCAGTATTTT.